This T cell receptor (beta chain) was documented in a study of CD8 T cells in Susac syndrome. The CDR3 is 16 amino acids. Germline values: CDR1 LNHDA, CDR2 SQIVND (reference sequence). V gave up 6 bases and J gave up 1 base, with 15 bases separating them. Random hexamers were used to reverse transcribe the RNA input (roughly 0.5 to 1 ug). Each CDR3 protein gets one entry after TCRdb re-called the immunoSEQ multiplex PCR reads with MiXCR. The sample includes just over 300,000 distinct CDR3 sequences, around 92% of them seen just once. The TCR comes from a human donor with multiple sclerosis. Material: CD4+ T cells from PBMCs. The chain has TRBV19 and TRBJ1-4; unclear D gene. The chain's CDR3 is CASSPERVRTNEKLFF. The DNA for the CDR3 is TGTGCCAGTAGCCCCGAGAGGGTACGAACTAATGAAAAACTGTTTTTT.